One sample yielded the 12 T cell receptor beta chains listed below, sequenced in a study of T cells after yellow fever vaccination. TCRdb reprocessed the 5' RACE reads with MiXCR, giving one entry per CDR3 protein. This sample has approximately 260,000 distinct CDR3 sequences, with around 4.9% found just once. The sample was CD4+ T cells sorted from PBMCs, taken on the day of the yellow fever booster vaccination. The receptors originated from a man aged 18 to 29 who received the YFV17D yellow fever vaccine.

The table lists this clonotype with a few counts. This chain links TRBV29-1 with TRBJ2-7; 7 nucleotides align to TRBD1. CDR3 size: 13 residues. Germline V gives CDR1 SQVTM, CDR2 ANQGSEA. V was clipped by 3 bases and J by 2 bases; unmatched bases: 4. CDR3 residues: CSVDRGNPYEQYF. CDR3 in DNA: TGCAGCGTTGACAGGGGGAACCCCTACGAGCAGTACTTC.

This clonotype was counted between two and nine times. It is unclear where the CDR3 begins or ends on the DNA, so no DNA is shown, and the CDR3 is as TCRdb lists it. The chain links TRBV23-1 to TRBJ1-4; TRBD1, the D gene given by the table, was not confirmed from the DNA. TRBV23-1 falls under the ORF class, with uncertain function. The CDR3 totals 18 residues, both ends included. The CDR3 spells CASSQSLDRGPGVKNCFF.

This clonotype was detected many times. The rearrangement uses TRBV9 and TRBJ2-1; D may be TRBD2 (6 bases). Germline-derived CDR1 and CDR2 are SGDLS and YYNGEE. The CDR3 sequence is 13 residues long. V was shortened by 3 bases and J by 9 bases, with 13 bases between the two germline ends. The CDR3: CASSGSWGGEQFF. The CDR3 bases are TGTGCCAGCAGCGGTTCGTGGGGAGGTGAGCAGTTCTTC.

This clonotype came up many times. In nucleotides, the CDR3 is TGTGCCAGCAGTTCCGGGGGTAGCGGGGAGGAAGGGCTGTTTTTT. Residues: CASSSGGSGEEGLFF. V usage is TRBV6-5 and J usage is TRBJ2-2; the match to TRBD2 covers 8 bases. This CDR3 has 15 amino acids. V gave up 4 bases and J gave up 13 bases; unmatched junction bases: 14. Germline V gives CDR1 MNHEY, CDR2 SVGAGI.

This clonotype was seen a few times. This rearrangement joins TRBV29-1 to TRBJ1-5; TRBD1 matches 9 bases. Germline V gene data show CDR1 as SQVTM and CDR2 as ANQGSEA. V lost 6 bases to trimming and J lost 2 bases; unmatched junction nucleotides: 2. The CDR3 extends over 13 amino acids. The CDR3 is CSVRDRGNQPQHF. CDR3 nucleotides: TGCAGCGTCCGGGACAGGGGCAATCAGCCCCAGCATTTT.

Many counts were recorded for this clonotype. The CDR3 nucleotides read TGCGCCAGCAGCCAAGAAGGGGTAGGCACAGATACGCAGTATTTT. This sequence encodes CASSQEGVGTDTQYF. V and J are TRBV4-3 and TRBJ2-3, with D maybe TRBD1 (5 bases). The length of the CDR3 is 15 residues. Germline lookup yields CDR1 LGHNA and CDR2 YSLEER. V was pared by 0 bases and J by 1 base, with 8 bases between.

The rearrangement uses TRBV7-2 and TRBJ2-5; D not resolved. Germline V gene data show CDR1 as SGHTA and CDR2 as FQGNSA. V shed 5 bases and J shed 4 bases, with 14 bases lying between them. This CDR3 region has 14 residues. This chain's CDR3 is CASSPEVAGETQYF. In nucleotides, the CDR3 is TGTGCCAGCAGCCCCGAGGTCGCCGGAGAGACCCAGTACTTC.

This clonotype showed up many times. The chain joins TRBV3-1 to TRBJ2-2, with D hard to call. The CDR3 has 15 amino acids. The germline V and J ends were trimmed by 0 bases and 2 bases, with 7 bases remaining between them. Germline CDR1 LGHDT, CDR2 YNNKEL (reference sequence). CDR3 nucleotide sequence: TGTGCCAGCAGCCAAGAGTCGATCAACACCGGGGAGCTGTTTTTT. Residues: CASSQESINTGELFF.

The chain couples TRBV15 to TRBJ1-1; unclear D gene. Germline V lookup: CDR1 LNHNV, CDR2 YYDKDF (reference sequence). The CDR3 covers 14 residues. V was trimmed by 4 bases and J by 0 bases, leaving 9 bases between them. The CDR3: CATSTGNLNTEAFF. The DNA of the CDR3 is TGTGCCACCAGCACCGGTAATCTGAACACTGAAGCTTTCTTT.

The chain links TRBV7-2 to TRBJ2-4; D possibly corresponds to TRBD2 (5 bases). CDR1 is SGHTA and CDR2 is FQGNSA in the germline V gene. V was cut by 5 bases and J by 9 bases, with 17 bases left in between. This CDR3 spans 14 amino acids. The CDR3 coding sequence is TGTGCCAGCAGCCCTCTTTTTAGCGTGGGCATTCAGTACTTC. Translating it yields CASSPLFSVGIQYF.

This clonotype was seen only a few times. This chain connects TRBV9 to TRBJ2-7, with TRBD2 matching over 8 bases. The germline V gene has CDR1 SGDLS and CDR2 YYNGEE. With 4 bases clipped from V and 3 bases from J, the junction kept 9 bases outside the gene matches. The CDR3 is 15 residues long. In nucleotides, the CDR3 is TGTGCCAGCAGCCCTCACGGGAGGGGGATCTACGAGCAGTACTTC. Amino acid sequence: CASSPHGRGIYEQYF.

This clonotype was seen ten or more times. This sequence joins TRBV6-2 or TRBV6-3 and TRBJ1-1; no reliable D call. The CDR3 length is 13 residues. The V gene lost 6 bases and the J gene lost 1 base, with 9 bases spanning the gap. Germline V lookup: CDR1 MNHEY, CDR2 SVGEGT. In nucleotides, the CDR3 is TGTGCCAGCAGATTACAACAGAACACTGAAGCTTTCTTT. It yields the protein CASRLQQNTEAFF.